The clone carrying this TCR beta chain was counted a few times. These data come from a study of early T cells in non-severe SARS-CoV-2 infection. Study-level background: Bulk RNA isolated from unsorted whole blood underwent sequencing; chains were not paired.

Attachment of unique molecular identifiers was made to individual cDNA molecules. TCRdb used MiXCR to reprocess the 5' RACE reads, holding one entry per CDR3 protein. This sample carries roughly 30,000 distinct CDR3 sequences, approximately 5% of them seen once, and the ten largest clones take over 10%. The clonotype comes from an adult who was a healthcare worker with PCR-confirmed SARS-CoV-2 infection or an uninfected control (not recorded which). Source material: whole blood.

For the CDR3, the DNA is TGTGCCAGCAGCTCCGACAGGAGCTCCTACGAGCAGTACTTC. This gives the protein CASSSDRSSYEQYF. The chain uses TRBV7-8 and TRBJ2-7; D is possibly TRBD1 (6 bases). Germline V CDR1 and CDR2: SGHVS, FQNEAQ. The CDR3 totals 14 residues. The germline V and J ends were trimmed by 4 bases and 0 bases, with 10 bases remaining between them. Drawing the rest from reference TRBV7-8 and TRBJ2-7, the complete variable domain is GAGVSQSPRYKVAKRGQDVALRCDPISGHVSLFWYQQALGQGPEFLTYFQNEAQLDKSGLPSDRFFAERPEGSVSTLKIQRTQQEDSAVYLCASSSDRSSYEQYFGPGTRLTVT.